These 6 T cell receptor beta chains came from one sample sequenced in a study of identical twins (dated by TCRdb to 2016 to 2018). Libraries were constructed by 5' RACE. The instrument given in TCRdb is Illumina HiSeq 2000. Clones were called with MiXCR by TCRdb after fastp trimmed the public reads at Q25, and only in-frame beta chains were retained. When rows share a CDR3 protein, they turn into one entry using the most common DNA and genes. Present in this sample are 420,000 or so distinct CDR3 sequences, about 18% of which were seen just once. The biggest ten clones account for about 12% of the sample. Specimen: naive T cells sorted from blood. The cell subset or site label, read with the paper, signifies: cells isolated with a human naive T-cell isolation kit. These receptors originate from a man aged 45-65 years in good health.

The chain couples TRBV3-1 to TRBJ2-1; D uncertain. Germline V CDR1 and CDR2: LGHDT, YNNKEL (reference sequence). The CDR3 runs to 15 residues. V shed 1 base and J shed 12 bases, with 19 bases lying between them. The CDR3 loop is CASSQVRQNLAGQFF. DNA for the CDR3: TGTGCCAGCAGCCAAGTTAGGCAGAACCTCGCTGGGCAGTTCTTC.

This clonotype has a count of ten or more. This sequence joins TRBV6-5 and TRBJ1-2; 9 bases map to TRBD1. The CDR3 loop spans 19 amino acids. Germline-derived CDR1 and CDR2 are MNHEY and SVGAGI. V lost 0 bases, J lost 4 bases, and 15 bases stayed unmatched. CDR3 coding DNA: TGTGCCAGCAGTTACTCCGGGACAGGGAGTTTTTTAGGATCCTATGGCTACACCTTC. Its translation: CASSYSGTGSFLGSYGYTF.

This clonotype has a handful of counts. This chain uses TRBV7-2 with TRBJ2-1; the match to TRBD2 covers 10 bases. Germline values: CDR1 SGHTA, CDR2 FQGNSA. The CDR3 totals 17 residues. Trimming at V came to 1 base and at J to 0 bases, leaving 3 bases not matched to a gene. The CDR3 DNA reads TGTGCCAGCAGCTTAGGTAGCGGGGGGAACTCCTACAATGAGCAGTTCTTC. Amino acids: CASSLGSGGNSYNEQFF. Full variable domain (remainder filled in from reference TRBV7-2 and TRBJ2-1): GAGVSQSPSNKVTEKGKDVELRCDPISGHTALYWYRQSLGQGLEFLIYFQGNSAPDKSGLPSDRFSAERTGGSVSTLTIQRTQQEDSAVYLCASSLGSGGNSYNEQFFGPGTRLTVL.

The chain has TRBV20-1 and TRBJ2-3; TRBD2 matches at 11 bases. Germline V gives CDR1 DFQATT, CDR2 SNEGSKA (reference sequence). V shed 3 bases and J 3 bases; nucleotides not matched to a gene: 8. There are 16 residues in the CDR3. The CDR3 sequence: CSARNLRTSGTDTQYF. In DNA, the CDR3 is TGCAGTGCTAGGAACCTCCGGACTAGCGGGACAGATACGCAGTATTTT.

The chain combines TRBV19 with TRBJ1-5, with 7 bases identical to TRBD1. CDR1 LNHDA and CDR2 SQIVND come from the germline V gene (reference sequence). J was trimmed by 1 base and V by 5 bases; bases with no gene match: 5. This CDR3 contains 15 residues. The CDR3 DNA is TGTGCCAGTAGTTTCGTGACAGGGAGCAATCAGCCCCAGCATTTT. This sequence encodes CASSFVTGSNQPQHF.

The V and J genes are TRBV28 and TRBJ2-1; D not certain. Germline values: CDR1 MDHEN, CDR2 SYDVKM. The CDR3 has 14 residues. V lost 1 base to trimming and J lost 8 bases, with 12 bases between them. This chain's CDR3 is CASSLLRPSDEQFF. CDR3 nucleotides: TGTGCCAGCAGTTTATTGCGGCCTTCCGATGAGCAGTTCTTC.